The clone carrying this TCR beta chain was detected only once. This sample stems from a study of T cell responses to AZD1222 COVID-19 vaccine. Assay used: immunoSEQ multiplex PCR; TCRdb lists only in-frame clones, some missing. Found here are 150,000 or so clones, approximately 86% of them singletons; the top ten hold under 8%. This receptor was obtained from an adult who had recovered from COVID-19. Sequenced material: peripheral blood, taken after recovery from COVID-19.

The CDR3 loop reads CASSAADRVPGNTIYF. The CDR3, as DNA: TGTGCCAGCAGTGCGGCTGACAGGGTCCCTGGAAACACCATATATTTT. The V gene is TRBV6-1, the J gene TRBJ1-3; TRBD1 aligns across 7 bases. V shed 4 bases and J 2 bases; nucleotides not matched to a gene: 8. Germline lookup yields CDR1 MNHNS and CDR2 SASEGT. The CDR3 sequence is 16 residues long.